The entry below gives a single T cell receptor (beta chain) sequence along with its context. Its specific antigen is unknown. No base quality values were provided; no much bigger clone lies one nucleotide off. The library was prepared using 5' RACE. The data were produced on a NextSeq 500. Unique molecular identifiers were attached to individual cDNA molecules in the TCR library protocol so that sequencing error and PCR bias could be corrected. TCR alpha and beta chains were both sequenced, and the abundances of alpha and beta sequences in each sample were closely correlated with each other. Concerning the study's data processing: Decombinator V4 was used to annotate TCR sequences for V gene, J gene and CDR3. TCRs were defined as expanded if a significant change between any two time points was detected under a Poisson model with p below 0.0001. Abundances of TCRs were expressed as counts per million after normalisation to the total number of TCRs sequenced in each sample. TRAV1-2 paired with TRAJ12, TRAJ20 or TRAJ33 defined MAIT TCRs, while TRAV10 paired with TRAJ18 defined iNKT TCRs. A search of VDJdb, accessed on 1 November 2021, was run for TCRs annotated to CMV, EBV and SARS-CoV-2, with TCRs annotated for multiple antigens excluded. In-frame beta chains were kept once TCRdb had trimmed the public reads at Q25 with fastp and called clones with MiXCR. Every CDR3 protein is listed once, alongside the most common genes and DNA of its rows. What appears here as the V and J calls and clone size reflects TCRdb's work, not the paper's. Here the sample has 40,000 to 45,000 distinct CDR3 sequences; 11% occur a single time. Together, the top ten hold roughly 10% of the sample.

These data come from a study of early T cells in non-severe SARS-CoV-2 infection (dated by TCRdb to the early 2020s). About the investigation overall: Bulk RNA from unsorted whole blood was used for TCR sequencing, so alpha and beta chains could not be paired.

The study was a case-control design nested within a healthcare worker cohort in London, UK, with weekly nasopharyngeal swab PCR tests and blood sampling. Healthcare workers were recruited during the week of the UK lockdown, between 23 and 31 March 2020, and followed weekly for up to roughly 15 weeks. Looking up the germline V gene (reference sequence) yields CDR1 DFQATT and CDR2 SNEGSKA. Clipping removes 6 bases from V and 4 bases from J, with 4 as the unmatched junction base count. The CDR3 sequence holds 14 residues, the cysteine and phenylalanine included. Only the CDR3 region is kept as DNA, spanning 42 bases read in frame from base 1. Overall study results and their limits: Matching against VDJdb was skewed toward anti-spike CD8 responses, likely underestimated virus-specific expansions, and missed private and CD4 specificities.

Material for sequencing was whole blood. The sequence joins TRBV20-1 to TRBJ2-1; the central 12 bases match TRBD2. The clonotype originates from an adult who was a healthcare worker with PCR-confirmed SARS-CoV-2 infection or an uninfected control (not recorded which). The DNA reads TGCAGTGCCCAACTAGCGGGGGGATACAATGAGCAGTTCTTC. The encoded protein is CSAQLAGGYNEQFF.